These 14 T cell receptor beta chains came from one sample sequenced in a study of blood T cell repertoires in COVID-19. The repertoire was sequenced with immunoSEQ multiplex PCR; TCRdb's copy has only in-frame clones and lacks some. The table records around 170,000 clones, roughly three quarters of them present only once. The sample was PBMCs or T cells enriched from blood (not recorded which). Receptors originate from a man in his 60s who had been exposed to COVID-19.

The V and J genes are TRBV30 and TRBJ1-1; 10 bases are shared with TRBD1. CDR1 and CDR2 from the germline V gene are GTSNPN and SVGIG (reference sequence). The ends lost 5 bases at V and 6 bases at J; junction bases unmatched: 3. This CDR3 has 12 residues. The CDR3 loop is CAWDRGHSEAFF. CDR3 nucleotide sequence: TGTGCCTGGGACAGGGGGCACTCTGAAGCTTTCTTT.

The gene calls are TRBV6-6 and TRBJ1-5; the D is unclear. Germline V gene lookup returns CDR1 MNHNY and CDR2 SVGAGI (reference sequence). The CDR3 contains 13 residues. V dropped 7 bases and J dropped 9 bases, with 16 bases sitting between them. CDR3 residues: CASILSPPRPQHF. For the CDR3, the DNA is TGTGCCAGCATTCTAAGCCCCCCGAGGCCCCAGCATTTT.

The J gene is TRBJ2-2, the V gene TRBV6-5; TRBD1 aligns across 10 bases. The CDR3 loop spans 15 amino acids. Germline V gene data show CDR1 as MNHEY and CDR2 as SVGAGI. J lost 5 bases, V lost 7 bases, and 7 bases had no gene match. CDR3 sequence (DNA): TGTGCCAGCATAACTGGACAGGGGGGGACCGGGGAGCTGTTTTTT. Its protein product is CASITGQGGTGELFF.

The J gene is TRBJ2-7, the V gene TRBV9, with D possibly being TRBD1 (5 bases). Germline V gene data show CDR1 as SGDLS and CDR2 as YYNGEE. The CDR3 runs to 15 residues. Trimming pared 0 bases from V and 6 bases from J, leaving 16 bases between. The CDR3 reads CASSVATGAPSEQYF. For the CDR3, the DNA is TGTGCCAGCAGCGTAGCTACTGGGGCCCCTTCCGAGCAGTACTTC.

This chain connects TRBV30 to TRBJ2-6; 7 bases map to TRBD1. The CDR3 contains 16 residues. Per the germline V gene, CDR1 is GTSNPN and CDR2 is SVGIG (reference sequence). The J segment lost 2 bases and the V segment lost 2 bases, leaving 6 bases of the junction unmatched. CDR3 bases: TGTGCCTGGAGTAACGACAGGGTTACTGGGGCCAACGTCCTGACTTTC. Translation gives CAWSNDRVTGANVLTF. Variable domain in full (rest from reference TRBV30 and TRBJ2-6): SQTIHQWPATLVQPVGSPLSLECTVEGTSNPNLYWYRQAAGRGLQLLFYSVGIGQISSEVPQNLSASRPQDRQFILSSKKLLLSDSGFYLCAWSNDRVTGANVLTFGAGSRLTVL.

The chain uses TRBV6-5 and TRBJ2-7; tentative D call: TRBD2 (5 bases). The CDR3 consists of 12 residues. The germline V gene encodes CDR1 MNHEY and CDR2 SVGAGI. CDR3 DNA sequence: TGTGCGAGTAGCGCTCTTTCCTACGAGCAGTACTTC. Its translation: CASSALSYEQYF.

This chain links TRBV27 with TRBJ2-7; 8 bases are shared with TRBD2. The CDR3 extends over 15 amino acids. Germline lookup yields CDR1 MNHEY and CDR2 SMNVEV (reference sequence). V trimming: 6 bases; J trimming: 7 bases; junction bases outside the gene matches: 14. In DNA, the CDR3 is TGTGCCAGCAGGTGGATCAGCGGGAGATCGTGGGAGCAGTACTTC. Amino acids: CASRWISGRSWEQYF.

This clone was counted once. The V and J genes are TRBV4-1 and TRBJ1-5; no definite D call. The CDR3 contains 16 residues. Trimming shortened V by 2 bases and J by 2 bases, and 13 bases separated the two germline ends. CDR1 and CDR2 (germline): MGHRA, YSYEKL. The CDR3 sequence: CASSQYPGTGNQPQHF. The CDR3 nucleotides are TGCGCCAGCAGCCAATACCCGGGAACGGGCAATCAGCCCCAGCATTTT.

V usage is TRBV24-1 and J usage is TRBJ2-3; 7 bases agree with TRBD1. The V gene's germline CDR1 is KGHDR and CDR2 SFDVKD. V shed 8 bases and J 0 bases; nucleotides not matched to a gene: 13. The CDR3 length is 17 residues. In nucleotides, the CDR3 is TGTGCCACCAAAGGGACAGTTTCAATTACTAGCACAGATACGCAGTATTTT. It is translated as CATKGTVSITSTDTQYF.

The rearrangement uses TRBV9 and TRBJ1-1; no clear D gene. Germline V gene data show CDR1 as SGDLS and CDR2 as YYNGEE. This CDR3 spans 13 amino acids. Trimming stripped 2 bases from V and 6 bases from J, with 11 bases between. CDR3: CASSVHSGSEAFF. The CDR3, as DNA: TGTGCCAGCAGCGTCCATTCAGGATCTGAAGCTTTCTTT.

Written as DNA, the CDR3 is TGCGCCAGCAGCCAATCAGGGGGCTATGGCTACACCTTC. Translated: CASSQSGGYGYTF. The chain couples TRBV4-1 to TRBJ1-2; 7 bases fit TRBD1. After removal of 2 bases from V and 4 bases from J, the junction contained 1 base not matched to a gene. From germline, CDR1 is MGHRA and CDR2 YSYEKL. The CDR3 runs to 13 residues.

The DNA of the CDR3 is TGTGCCACCAGTGACTACCGACAGGGTGGACCTGGAGATACGCAGTATTTT. Translation gives CATSDYRQGGPGDTQYF. V and J are TRBV24-1 and TRBJ2-3; 7 nucleotides match TRBD1. The CDR3 consists of 17 residues. Germline CDR1 and CDR2: KGHDR and SFDVKD. The J segment lost 5 bases and the V segment lost 4 bases, leaving 14 bases of the junction unmatched.

The chain carries TRBV30 and TRBJ2-3, with TRBD2 identical over 14 bases. This CDR3 comprises 16 residues. Germline loops: CDR1 GTSNPN, CDR2 SVGIG (reference sequence). Trimming took 7 bases from V and 4 from J; bases not matched to a gene: 10. CDR3 in amino acids: CASRLGLAGVSDTQYF. The CDR3 coding sequence is TGTGCCTCCCGCCTGGGACTAGCGGGAGTGTCAGATACGCAGTATTTT.

This clone has only a few counts. The V and J genes are TRBV30 and TRBJ1-1; D is perhaps TRBD1 (5 bases). This CDR3 contains 12 residues. In germline, CDR1 is GTSNPN, CDR2 SVGIG (reference sequence). Trimming stripped 4 bases from V and 5 bases from J, with 11 bases between. CDR3 nucleotides: TGTGCCTGGAACGCAAAGGGGACTGAAGCTTTCTTT. As protein: CAWNAKGTEAFF.